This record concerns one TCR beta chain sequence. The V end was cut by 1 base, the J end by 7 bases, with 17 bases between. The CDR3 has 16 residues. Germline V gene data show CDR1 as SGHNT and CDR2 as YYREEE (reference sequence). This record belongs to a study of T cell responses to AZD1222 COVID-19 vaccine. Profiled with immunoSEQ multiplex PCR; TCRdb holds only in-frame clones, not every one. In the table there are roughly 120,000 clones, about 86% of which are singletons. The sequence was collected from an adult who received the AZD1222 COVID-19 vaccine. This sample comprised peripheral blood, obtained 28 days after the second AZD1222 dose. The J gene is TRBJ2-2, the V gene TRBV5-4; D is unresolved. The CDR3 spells CASSLMSQFERGELFF. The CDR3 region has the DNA TGTGCCAGCAGCTTGATGAGTCAGTTTGAGCGCGGGGAGCTGTTTTTT.